This TCR beta chain originates from a study of T cells in tuberculosis. Overall study context: Samples predate treatment or fall within its first 7 days. Study findings and constraints: GEM motif frequencies gave around 67% accuracy; the GMM repertoire gave roughly 85%. Smaller distances to GMM-specific TCRs suggested their expansion in active tuberculosis.

Sequencing was performed with immunoSEQ multiplex PCR; in TCRdb, only in-frame clones are kept and a portion is missing. The sample shows about 5,500 clones, roughly 97% of them seen only once. This CDR3 comprises 14 residues. CDR1 and CDR2 from the germline V gene are SGHKS and YYEKEE (reference sequence). V was trimmed by 2 bases and J by 10 bases, leaving 16 bases between them. About this clone: The antigen is unknown.

Sample time point: new active TB diagnosis, blood taken before or within 7 days of starting treatment. Each patient had positive sputum smear microscopy and/or positive culture. The chain combines TRBV5-5 with TRBJ2-1, with a tentative D call TRBD2 (5 bases). The receptor's source is an adult with tuberculosis. Source: PBMCs, taken at tuberculosis diagnosis. The CDR3 sequence: CASSFTSPRGEQFF. The CDR3 DNA is TGTGCCAGCAGCTTTACGTCACCGAGAGGGGAGCAGTTCTTC.